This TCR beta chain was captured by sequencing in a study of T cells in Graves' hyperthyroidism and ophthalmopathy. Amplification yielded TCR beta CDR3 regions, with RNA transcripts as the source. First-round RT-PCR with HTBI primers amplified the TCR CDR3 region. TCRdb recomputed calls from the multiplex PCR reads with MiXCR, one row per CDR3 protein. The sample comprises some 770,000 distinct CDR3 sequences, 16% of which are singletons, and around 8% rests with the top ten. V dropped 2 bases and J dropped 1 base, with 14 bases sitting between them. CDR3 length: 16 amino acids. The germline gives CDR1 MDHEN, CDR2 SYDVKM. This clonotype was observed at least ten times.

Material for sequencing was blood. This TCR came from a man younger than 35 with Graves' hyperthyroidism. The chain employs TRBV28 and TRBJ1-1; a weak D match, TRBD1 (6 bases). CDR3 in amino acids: CASSLVRGAGNTEAFF. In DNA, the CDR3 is TGTGCCAGCAGTTTAGTGAGGGGGGCCGGGAACACTGAAGCTTTCTTT. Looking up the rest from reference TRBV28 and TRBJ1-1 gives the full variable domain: DVKVTQSSRYLVKRTGEKVFLECVQDMDHENMFWYRQDPGLGLRLIYFSYDVKMKEKGDIPEGYSVSREKKERFSLILESASTNQTSMYLCASSLVRGAGNTEAFFGQGTRLTVV.